Listed here are 22 T cell receptor beta chains from one sample, sequenced in a study of cytomegalovirus exposure and HLA in healthy donors (TCRdb year 2017). The library came from the immunoSEQ multiplex PCR assay. A mixture of 60 forward primers for TCR Vbeta segments and 13 reverse primers for TCR Jbeta segments was used in the multiplex PCR. The clones in this table, taken by TCRdb from immuneACCESS, are in-frame only. Not every clone is retained; where verified, under half of the shortfall comes from an unresolved V gene, and the cause of the rest is unknown. For this sample there are approximately 160,000 clones; roughly 82% appear just once. The ten most abundant clones make up approximately 1.5% of the sample. The specimen was PBMCs. Receptors originate from a girl between 5 and 17 years old in good health and CMV-seropositive.

The chain combines TRBV25-1 with TRBJ2-3; TRBD2 aligns across 12 bases. This CDR3 is 16 amino acids long. CDR1 MGHDK and CDR2 SYGVNS come from the germline V gene. V shed 5 bases, J shed 4 bases, and the junction held 7 bases outside the gene matches. Here the CDR3 DNA reads TGTGCCAGCAGTTCGACTAGCGGGAGCGCCGCAGATACGCAGTATTTT. Amino acid sequence: CASSSTSGSAADTQYF.

The V and J genes are TRBV29-1 and TRBJ2-1; D uncertain. Between the trimmed V and J ends, which lost 0 bases and 9 bases, there was a span of 3 bases. The CDR3 extends over 10 amino acids. From germline, CDR1 is SQVTM and CDR2 ANQGSEA. CDR3 bases: TGCAGCGTTGAAGAGGCTGAGCAGTTCTTC. It translates to CSVEEAEQFF.

DNA of the CDR3: TGCAGCGTGGGGACAGGGTCCCATCAGCCCCAGCATTTT. Amino acid sequence: CSVGTGSHQPQHF. The J gene is TRBJ1-5, the V gene TRBV29-1; TRBD1 aligns across 9 bases. V shed 6 bases, J shed 5 bases, and the junction held 5 bases outside the gene matches. Looked up from germline, CDR1 is SQVTM and CDR2 is ANQGSEA. The CDR3 is 13 amino acids.

This clone was counted only a few times. The J gene is TRBJ2-2, the V gene TRBV2; TRBD1 is a possible D gene (5 bases). This CDR3 has 14 amino acids. Germline V gene lookup returns CDR1 SNHLY and CDR2 FYNNEI. V lost 3 bases and J 5 bases, leaving 10 bases between the germline ends. CDR3 in DNA: TGTGCCAGCAGTGACCAGGGTGAAACCGGGGAGCTGTTTTTT. Amino acids: CASSDQGETGELFF.

This clone was detected once. This sequence joins TRBV11-2 and TRBJ1-5, with a possible D match to TRBD1 (6 bases). The CDR3 loop spans 15 amino acids. V was clipped by 5 bases and J by 2 bases, with 13 bases between them. CDR1 is SGHAT, CDR2 FQNNGV, per germline. In DNA form, the CDR3 reads TGTGCCAGCAGCCCAGGGGTTGTCGGCAATCAGCCCCAGCATTTT. Translation: CASSPGVVGNQPQHF.

The J gene is TRBJ1-1, the V gene TRBV4-1; no firm D call. There are 16 residues in the CDR3. V was cut by 1 base and J by 6 bases, with 18 bases left in between. Germline CDR1 reads MGHRA; CDR2 reads YSYEKL. CDR3 DNA sequence: TGCGCCAGCAGCCAAGTCACAAATGCGCGGAGACCTGAAGCTTTCTTT. It codes for CASSQVTNARRPEAFF.

This clone was detected many times. The rearrangement links TRBV18 to TRBJ1-1; the D is unclear. V gave up 3 bases and J gave up 1 base, with 9 bases separating them. This CDR3 spans 14 amino acids. The germline CDR1 and CDR2 sequences are KGHSH and LQKENI. The CDR3 bases are TGTGCCAGCTCACCTACGGGGAAGAACACTGAAGCTTTCTTT. Amino acid sequence: CASSPTGKNTEAFF.

This clone was seen more than once but under ten times. This sequence joins TRBV13 and TRBJ2-7, with 7 bases that match TRBD2. V lost 6 bases and J lost 2; bases outside the gene matches: 10. Per the germline V gene, CDR1 is PRHDT and CDR2 is FYEKMQ (reference sequence). The CDR3 spans 15 residues. The CDR3 region is CASSVTSRGAYEQYF. CDR3 nucleotide sequence: TGTGCCAGCAGTGTCACTTCCCGGGGGGCCTACGAGCAGTACTTC. Full variable domain (remainder filled in from reference TRBV13 and TRBJ2-7): AAGVIQSPRHLIKEKRETATLKCYPIPRHDTVYWYQQGPGQDPQFLISFYEKMQSDKGSIPDRFSAQQFSDYHSELNMSSLELGDSALYFCASSVTSRGAYEQYFGPGTRLTVT.

The V gene is TRBV4-1, the J gene TRBJ2-3; TRBD1 aligns across 8 bases. Germline V lookup: CDR1 MGHRA, CDR2 YSYEKL. The ends lost 0 bases at V and 4 bases at J; junction bases unmatched: 6. The CDR3 is made up of 16 amino acids. CDR3 nucleotide sequence: TGCGCCAGCAGCCAAGACCAGGGGGCGATGGCAGATACGCAGTATTTT. Its protein is CASSQDQGAMADTQYF.

V usage is TRBV2 and J usage is TRBJ1-3; no clear D gene. The CDR3 sequence is 17 residues long. Germline values: CDR1 SNHLY, CDR2 FYNNEI. Deletions cut 3 bases from V and 3 bases from J, with 18 bases between. CDR3: CASSEWFRPRLGNTIYF. Written as DNA, the CDR3 is TGTGCCAGCAGTGAGTGGTTTAGGCCCCGACTTGGAAACACCATATATTTT. Full variable domain (remainder filled in from reference TRBV2 and TRBJ1-3): EPEVTQTPSHQVTQMGQEVILRCVPISNHLYFYWYRQILGQKVEFLVSFYNNEISEKSEIFDDQFSVERPDGSNFTLKIRSTKLEDSAMYFCASSEWFRPRLGNTIYFGEGSWLTVV.

V usage is TRBV6-1 and J usage is TRBJ2-1; D unclear. Germline V gene data show CDR1 as MNHNS and CDR2 as SASEGT. Trimming shortened V by 7 bases and J by 8 bases, and 9 bases separated the two germline ends. This CDR3 is built from 11 residues. This CDR3 is CASTMSDEQFF. CDR3 nucleotide sequence: TGTGCCAGCACGATGAGCGATGAGCAGTTCTTC.

The chain has TRBV6-1 and TRBJ1-1; D not resolved. V was cut by 2 bases and J by 3 bases, with 7 bases left in between. Germline CDR1 and CDR2: MNHNS and SASEGT. There are 13 residues in the CDR3. The chain's CDR3 is CASSEQRDTEAFF. In DNA, the CDR3 is TGTGCCAGCAGTGAACAGCGGGACACTGAAGCTTTCTTT.

The gene calls are TRBV6-1 and TRBJ1-1; no definite D call. In germline, CDR1 is MNHNS, CDR2 SASEGT. The CDR3 is 13 residues long. Trimming pared 6 bases from V and 0 bases from J, leaving 8 bases between. Here the CDR3 reads CASSRTLNTEAFF. For the CDR3, the DNA is TGTGCCAGCAGCCGAACATTGAACACTGAAGCTTTCTTT.

The V and J genes are TRBV5-1 and TRBJ2-1; 7 bases align to TRBD2. The CDR3 loop spans 16 amino acids. Germline V gene lookup returns CDR1 SGHRS and CDR2 YFSETQ. V lost 0 bases and J lost 5; bases outside the gene matches: 8. In DNA, the CDR3 is TGCGCCAGCAGCTTGGATTTTGGCGGGAGTCACAATGAGCAGTTCTTC. Protein product: CASSLDFGGSHNEQFF.

This sequence joins TRBV7-9 and TRBJ1-1; D may be TRBD1 (5 bases). CDR1 and CDR2 from the germline V gene are SEHNR and FQNEAQ (reference sequence). The CDR3 has 15 residues. V was clipped by 0 bases and J by 0 bases, with 8 bases between them. CDR3 nucleotides: TGTGCCAGCAGCTTAGCATCAGGGTTGAACACTGAAGCTTTCTTT. Translation: CASSLASGLNTEAFF.

This clone has a handful of counts. V is TRBV2 and J is TRBJ2-3; D is perhaps TRBD1 (6 bases). The germline V and J ends were trimmed by 7 bases and 6 bases, with 14 bases remaining between them. CDR1 is SNHLY and CDR2 is FYNNEI in the germline V gene. This CDR3 spans 13 amino acids. The CDR3 DNA reads as TGTGCCAGCAATCCGGACAGACCCGATACGCAGTATTTT. Residues: CASNPDRPDTQYF. Filled out from reference TRBV2 and TRBJ2-3, the complete variable domain reads EPEVTQTPSHQVTQMGQEVILRCVPISNHLYFYWYRQILGQKVEFLVSFYNNEISEKSEIFDDQFSVERPDGSNFTLKIRSTKLEDSAMYFCASNPDRPDTQYFGPGTRLTVL.

J is TRBJ2-7 and V is TRBV7-6, with D unresolved. The V end lost 1 base, the J end lost 2 bases, and 12 bases lay between the germline ends. From germline, CDR1 is SGHVS and CDR2 FNYEAQ. This CDR3 is built from 15 residues. CDR3 in DNA: TGTGCCAGCAGCTTAGGAAACGAGGCGGCCTACGAGCAGTACTTC. Its translation is CASSLGNEAAYEQYF.

This clone was observed a handful of times. The V gene is TRBV5-1, the J gene TRBJ1-1; 11 nucleotides line up with TRBD1. The CDR3 sequence is 15 residues long. CDR1 SGHRS and CDR2 YFSETQ come from the germline V gene. After removal of 4 bases from V and 10 bases from J, the junction contained 12 bases not matched to a gene. The CDR3 nucleotides read TGCGCCAGCAGCCCCGCGGGGACAGGGGGGGTTGCAGCTTTCTTT. This sequence encodes CASSPAGTGGVAAFF.

In this sample, this clone turned up once. The rearrangement links TRBV4-1 to TRBJ2-5; D remains unclear. Deletions cut 0 bases from V and 4 bases from J, with 9 bases between. The V gene's germline CDR1 is MGHRA and CDR2 YSYEKL. The CDR3 has 14 amino acids. The CDR3 DNA is TGCGCCAGCAGCCAAGATACGCGAGGAGAGACCCAGTACTTC. Its protein product is CASSQDTRGETQYF.

This chain joins TRBV29-1 and TRBJ2-7; the match to TRBD2 covers 7 bases. The junction had 15 bases not matched to a gene; V was cut back by 4 bases and J by 0 bases. Looked up from germline, CDR1 is SQVTM and CDR2 is ANQGSEA. This CDR3 is 17 amino acids long. The CDR3 sequence: CSVVPGASGQTSYEQYF. Written as DNA, the CDR3 is TGCAGCGTTGTACCCGGGGCTAGCGGCCAGACCTCCTACGAGCAGTACTTC.

This clone came up once. J is TRBJ2-4 and V is TRBV9; 12 bases agree with TRBD2. Germline-derived CDR1 and CDR2 are SGDLS and YYNGEE. V trimming: 4 bases; J trimming: 6 bases; junction bases outside the gene matches: 8. The CDR3 covers 16 residues. This CDR3 is CASSPLTSGGLNIQYF. The DNA for the CDR3 is TGTGCCAGCAGCCCTTTGACTAGCGGGGGCCTAAACATTCAGTACTTC.

The J gene is TRBJ1-1, the V gene TRBV29-1; D call uncertain. Germline V lookup: CDR1 SQVTM, CDR2 ANQGSEA. CDR3 length: 17 residues. V was clipped by 4 bases and J by 0 bases, with 21 bases between them. The CDR3 here is CSVGLEVRLDMNTEAFF. The DNA of the CDR3 is TGCAGCGTTGGATTGGAGGTCCGACTAGACATGAACACTGAAGCTTTCTTT.